Each of the 6 T cell receptor beta chains below was sequenced from the same sample in a study of blood T cell repertoires in COVID-19. Here immunoSEQ multiplex PCR was the method, and the copy in TCRdb shows in-frame clones only, minus some. Among about 94,000 clones, about four fifths were seen once, and the ten largest hold roughly 19%. Sequenced input: peripheral blood. These TCRs come from a human donor in a cohort sampled during active COVID-19.

V usage is TRBV9 and J usage is TRBJ1-1; D call uncertain. Per the germline V gene, CDR1 is SGDLS and CDR2 is YYNGEE. The CDR3 covers 13 residues. The ends were cut back, 0 bases at V and 0 bases at J, with 3 bases in the middle. The CDR3 nucleotides are TGTGCCAGCAGCGTAGGTATGAACACTGAAGCTTTCTTT. Its translation: CASSVGMNTEAFF.

The chain combines TRBV12-3 or TRBV12-4 with TRBJ2-7, with a tentative D call TRBD2 (5 bases). V shed 6 bases and J shed 7 bases, with 10 bases lying between them. The CDR3 runs to 11 residues. CDR3 region: CASSLTGEQYF. In nucleotides, the CDR3 is TGTGCCAGCAGCCTTACGGGAGAGCAGTACTTC.

The rearrangement joins TRBV7-9 to TRBJ2-5; 12 nucleotides agree with TRBD2. Losses at the gene ends were 6 bases for V and 5 bases for J; bases not matched to a gene: 7. The length of the CDR3 is 15 residues. CDR1 and CDR2 from the germline V gene are SEHNR and FQNEAQ (reference sequence). In DNA form, the CDR3 reads TGTGCCAGCAGTCGCGGACTAGCGGGACGGGAGACCCAGTACTTC. Protein: CASSRGLAGRETQYF.

This clone has only one observation. The genes are TRBV28 and TRBJ2-7; D remains unclear. Trimming took off 6 bases at V and 1 base at J, with 7 bases between the two ends. The germline gives CDR1 MDHEN, CDR2 SYDVKM. CDR3 length: 12 amino acids. The CDR3 reads CASRVASYEQYF. In nucleotides, the CDR3 is TGTGCCAGCAGGGTGGCTTCCTACGAGCAGTACTTC.

The chain joins TRBV5-1 to TRBJ1-6; tentative D call: TRBD1 (6 bases). The CDR3 totals 13 residues. Germline CDR1 SGHRS, CDR2 YFSETQ. V was trimmed by 8 bases and J by 10 bases, leaving 16 bases between them. The CDR3 loop is CASTGNKESPLHF. The CDR3 DNA follows: TGCGCCAGTACAGGGAATAAGGAATCACCCCTCCACTTT.

This clone turned up a few times. The chain couples TRBV4-1 to TRBJ1-1; perhaps TRBD1 as D (5 bases). Germline CDR1 reads MGHRA; CDR2 reads YSYEKL. Trimming removed 0 bases at V and 1 base at J, with 12 bases between. This CDR3 comprises 16 residues. CDR3 region: CASSQETVLANTEAFF. The CDR3 coding sequence is TGCGCCAGCAGCCAAGAGACAGTCTTGGCGAACACTGAAGCTTTCTTT.